The 3 T cell receptor beta chains below come from one sample, sequenced in a study of T-cell memory formation after mild COVID-19. TCRdb redid the calling of the 5' RACE reads with MiXCR, one entry per CDR3 protein. Of around 390,000 distinct CDR3 sequences listed, 16% are singletons. Sequencing was performed on PBMCs or a T cell subset sorted from them (not recorded which). The receptors derive from a man between 18 and 35 years old who had mild COVID-19 (a few samples of this study predate the infection). Cell type and time point are not known.

V is TRBV5-1 and J is TRBJ1-1; 7 bases agree with TRBD1. Germline V lookup: CDR1 SGHRS, CDR2 YFSETQ. The CDR3 sequence is 18 residues long. Trimming at V came to 4 bases and at J to 1 base, leaving 16 bases not matched to a gene. The CDR3: CASSPWALGTATNTEAFF. DNA for the CDR3: TGCGCCAGCAGCCCCTGGGCTTTAGGGACAGCGACGAACACTGAAGCTTTCTTT.

The chain has TRBV7-9 and TRBJ1-2, with 8 bases lining up with TRBD1. J lost 3 bases, V lost 5 bases, and 8 bases had no gene match. This CDR3 has 15 residues. In germline, CDR1 is SEHNR, CDR2 FQNEAQ (reference sequence). The CDR3 nucleotides read TGTGCCAGCAGCGGACAGGGCTTGGGAGACTATGGCTACACCTTC. This gives the protein CASSGQGLGDYGYTF.

The V call is TRBV11-2, the J call TRBJ2-7; TRBD2 matches at 9 bases. V dropped 8 bases and J dropped 2; count of bases not matched to a gene: 10. The germline gives CDR1 SGHAT, CDR2 FQNNGV. The CDR3 length is 15 residues. In DNA, the CDR3 is TGTGCCAGCGCAGGCGGGAGGGTGCACACCTACGAGCAGTACTTC. Amino acids: CASAGGRVHTYEQYF. Drawing the rest from reference TRBV11-2 and TRBJ2-7, the complete variable domain is EAGVAQSPRYKIIEKRQSVAFWCNPISGHATLYWYQQILGQGPKLLIQFQNNGVVDDSQLPKDRFSAERLKGVDSTLKIQPAKLEDSAVYLCASAGGRVHTYEQYFGPGTRLTVT.